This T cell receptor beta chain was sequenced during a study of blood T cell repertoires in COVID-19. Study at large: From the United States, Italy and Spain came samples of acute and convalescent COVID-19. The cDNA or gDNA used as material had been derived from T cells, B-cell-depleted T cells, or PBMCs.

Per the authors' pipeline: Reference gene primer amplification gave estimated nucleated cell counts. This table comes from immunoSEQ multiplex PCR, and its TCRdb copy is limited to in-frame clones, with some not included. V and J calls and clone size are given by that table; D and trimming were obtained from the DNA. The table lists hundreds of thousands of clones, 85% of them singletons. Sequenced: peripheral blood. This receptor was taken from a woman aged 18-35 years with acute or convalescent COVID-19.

The CDR3: CASSVGPDQPQHF. The CDR3 DNA sequence: TGTGCCAGCAGCGTAGGTCCGGATCAGCCCCAGCATTTT. The V call is TRBV9, the J call TRBJ1-5; D uncertain. Trimming removed 0 bases from V and 5 bases from J, with 6 bases in between. Per germline, CDR1 SGDLS and CDR2 YYNGEE. The CDR3 totals 13 residues.